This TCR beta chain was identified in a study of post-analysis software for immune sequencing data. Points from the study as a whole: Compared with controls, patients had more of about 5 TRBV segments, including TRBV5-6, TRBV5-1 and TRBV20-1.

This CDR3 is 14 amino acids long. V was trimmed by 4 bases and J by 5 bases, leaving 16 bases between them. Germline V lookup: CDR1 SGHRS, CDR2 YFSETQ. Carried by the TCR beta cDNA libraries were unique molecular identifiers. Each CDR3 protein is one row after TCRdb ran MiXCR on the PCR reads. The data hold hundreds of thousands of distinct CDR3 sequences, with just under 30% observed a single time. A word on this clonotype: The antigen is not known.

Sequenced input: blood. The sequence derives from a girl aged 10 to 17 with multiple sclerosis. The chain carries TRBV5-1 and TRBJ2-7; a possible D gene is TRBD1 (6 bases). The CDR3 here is CASSPGGVGDEQYF. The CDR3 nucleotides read TGCGCCAGCAGCCCTGGGGGCGTCGGCGACGAGCAGTACTTC.